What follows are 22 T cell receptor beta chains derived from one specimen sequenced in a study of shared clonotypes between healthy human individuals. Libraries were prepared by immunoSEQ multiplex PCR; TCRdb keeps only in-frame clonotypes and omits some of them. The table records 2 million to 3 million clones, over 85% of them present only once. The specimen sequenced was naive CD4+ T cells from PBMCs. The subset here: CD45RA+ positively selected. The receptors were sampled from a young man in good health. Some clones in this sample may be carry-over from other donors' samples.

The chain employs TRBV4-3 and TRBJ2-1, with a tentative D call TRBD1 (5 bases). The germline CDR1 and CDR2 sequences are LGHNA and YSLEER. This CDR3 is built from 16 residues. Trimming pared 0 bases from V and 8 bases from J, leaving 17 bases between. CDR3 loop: CASSQDRKQAVYEQFF. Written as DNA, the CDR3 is TGCGCCAGCAGCCAAGATCGGAAACAGGCGGTTTATGAGCAGTTCTTC.

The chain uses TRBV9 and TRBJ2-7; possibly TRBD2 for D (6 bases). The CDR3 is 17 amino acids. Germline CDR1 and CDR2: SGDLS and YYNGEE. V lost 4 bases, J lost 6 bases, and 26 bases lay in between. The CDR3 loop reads CASSLFLPPSVKIEQYF. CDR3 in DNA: TGTGCCAGCAGCCTCTTCCTTCCGCCTAGCGTTAAAATCGAGCAGTACTTC.

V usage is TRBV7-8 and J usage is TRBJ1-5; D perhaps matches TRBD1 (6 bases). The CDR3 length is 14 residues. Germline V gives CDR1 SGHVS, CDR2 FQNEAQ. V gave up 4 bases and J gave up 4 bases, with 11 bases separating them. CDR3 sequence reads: CASSSGQPNQPQHF. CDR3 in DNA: TGTGCCAGCAGCTCAGGACAGCCTAATCAGCCCCAGCATTTT. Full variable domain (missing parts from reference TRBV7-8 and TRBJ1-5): GAGVSQSPRYKVAKRGQDVALRCDPISGHVSLFWYQQALGQGPEFLTYFQNEAQLDKSGLPSDRFFAERPEGSVSTLKIQRTQQEDSAVYLCASSSGQPNQPQHFGDGTRLSIL.

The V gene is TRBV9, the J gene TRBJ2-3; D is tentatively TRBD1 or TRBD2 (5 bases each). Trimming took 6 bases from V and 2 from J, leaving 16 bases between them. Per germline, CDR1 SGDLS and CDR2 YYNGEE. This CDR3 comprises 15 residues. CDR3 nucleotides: TGTGCCAGCAATGAGAGGGGCGTCCCCACAGATACGCAGTATTTT. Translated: CASNERGVPTDTQYF.

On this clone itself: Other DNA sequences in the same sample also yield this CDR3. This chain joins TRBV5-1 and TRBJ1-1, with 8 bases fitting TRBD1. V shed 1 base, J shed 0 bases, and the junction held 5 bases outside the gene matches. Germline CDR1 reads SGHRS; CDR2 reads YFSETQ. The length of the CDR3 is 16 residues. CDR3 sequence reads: CASSLPQGGLNTEAFF. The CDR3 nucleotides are TGCGCCAGCAGCTTGCCACAGGGGGGTCTGAACACTGAAGCTTTCTTT.

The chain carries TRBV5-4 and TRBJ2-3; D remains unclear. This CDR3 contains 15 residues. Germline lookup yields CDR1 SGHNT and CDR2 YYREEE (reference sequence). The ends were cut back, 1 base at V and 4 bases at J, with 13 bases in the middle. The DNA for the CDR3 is TGTGCCAGCAGCTTGAAGGCCATAGGAGCAGATACGCAGTATTTT. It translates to CASSLKAIGADTQYF.

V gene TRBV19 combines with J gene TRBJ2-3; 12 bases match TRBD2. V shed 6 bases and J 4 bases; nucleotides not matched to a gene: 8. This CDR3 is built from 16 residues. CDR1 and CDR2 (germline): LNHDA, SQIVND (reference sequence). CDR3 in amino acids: CASRRLAGAGSDTQYF. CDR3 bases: TGTGCCAGTAGGAGACTAGCGGGAGCAGGTTCAGATACGCAGTATTTT.

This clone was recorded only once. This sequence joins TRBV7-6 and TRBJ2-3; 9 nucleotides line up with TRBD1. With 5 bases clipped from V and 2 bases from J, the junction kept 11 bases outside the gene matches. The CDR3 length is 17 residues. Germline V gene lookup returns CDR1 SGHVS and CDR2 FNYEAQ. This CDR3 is CASSPRPGQGYTDTQYF. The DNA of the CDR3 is TGTGCCAGCAGCCCACGTCCGGGACAGGGATACACAGATACGCAGTATTTT. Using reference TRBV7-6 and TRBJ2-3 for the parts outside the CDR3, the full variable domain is GAGVSQSPRYKVTKRGQDVALRCDPISGHVSLYWYRQALGQGPEFLTYFNYEAQQDKSGLPNDRFSAERPEGSISTLTIQRTEQRDSAMYRCASSPRPGQGYTDTQYFGPGTRLTVL.

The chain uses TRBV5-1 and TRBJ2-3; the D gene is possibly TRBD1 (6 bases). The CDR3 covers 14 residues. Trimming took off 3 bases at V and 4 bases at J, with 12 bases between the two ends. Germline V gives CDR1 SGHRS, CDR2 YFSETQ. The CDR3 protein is CASSSLQGPDTQYF. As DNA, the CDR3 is TGCGCCAGCAGCTCACTACAGGGTCCAGATACGCAGTATTTT.

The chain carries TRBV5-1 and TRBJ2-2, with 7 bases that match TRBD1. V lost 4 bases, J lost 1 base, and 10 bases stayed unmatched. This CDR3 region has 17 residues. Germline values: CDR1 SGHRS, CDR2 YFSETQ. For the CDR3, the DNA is TGCGCCAGCAGCCCCCGGGACAGACTTCAGAACACCGGGGAGCTGTTTTTT. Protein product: CASSPRDRLQNTGELFF.

In nucleotides, the CDR3 is TGTGCCAGCAGCTCGATACCGGGACTAGCGGGAGGGCCCCCAGATACGCAGTATTTT. This encodes CASSSIPGLAGGPPDTQYF. The chain uses TRBV7-9 and TRBJ2-3, with TRBD2 matching over 16 bases. V dropped 4 bases and J dropped 4; count of bases not matched to a gene: 11. Germline V gene data show CDR1 as SEHNR and CDR2 as FQNEAQ (reference sequence). CDR3 length equals 19 residues.

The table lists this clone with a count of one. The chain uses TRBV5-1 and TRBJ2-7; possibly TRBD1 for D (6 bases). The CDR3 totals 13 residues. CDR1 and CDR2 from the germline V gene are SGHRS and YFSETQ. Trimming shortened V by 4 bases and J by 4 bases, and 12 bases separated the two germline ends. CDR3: CASSKLQGYEQYF. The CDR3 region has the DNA TGCGCCAGCAGCAAATTACAGGGTTACGAGCAGTACTTC.

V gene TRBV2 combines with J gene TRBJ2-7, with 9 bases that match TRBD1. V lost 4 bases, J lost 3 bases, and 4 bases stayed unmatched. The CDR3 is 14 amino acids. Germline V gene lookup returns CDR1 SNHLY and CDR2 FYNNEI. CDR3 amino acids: CASSGRTGDYEQYF. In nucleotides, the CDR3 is TGTGCCAGCAGTGGAAGGACAGGGGACTACGAGCAGTACTTC.

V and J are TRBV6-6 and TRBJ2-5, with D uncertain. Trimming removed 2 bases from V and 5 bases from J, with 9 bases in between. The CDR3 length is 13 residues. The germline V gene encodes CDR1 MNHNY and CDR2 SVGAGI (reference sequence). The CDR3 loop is CASSYIESETQYF. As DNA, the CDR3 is TGTGCCAGCAGTTACATAGAATCCGAGACCCAGTACTTC.

CDR3 nucleotide sequence: TGTGCCAGCAGTTTAGGGACAGGCAGCAATCAGCCCCAGCATTTT. It encodes CASSLGTGSNQPQHF. This chain joins TRBV27 and TRBJ1-5; 8 bases line up with TRBD1. Trimming at V came to 2 bases and at J to 1 base, leaving 1 base not matched to a gene. The CDR3 contains 15 residues. Germline values: CDR1 MNHEY, CDR2 SMNVEV (reference sequence).

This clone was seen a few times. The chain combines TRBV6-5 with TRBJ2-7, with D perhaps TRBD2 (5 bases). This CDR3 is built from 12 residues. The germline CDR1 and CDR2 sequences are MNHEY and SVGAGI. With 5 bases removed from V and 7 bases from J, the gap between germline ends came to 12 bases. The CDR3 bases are TGTGCCAGCAGTCACCGGGGTACGGAGCAGTACTTC. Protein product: CASSHRGTEQYF.

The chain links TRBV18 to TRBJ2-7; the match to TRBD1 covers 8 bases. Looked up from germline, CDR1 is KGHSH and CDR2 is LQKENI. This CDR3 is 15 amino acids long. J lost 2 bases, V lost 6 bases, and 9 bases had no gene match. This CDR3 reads CASSQDRVGPYEQYF. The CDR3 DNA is TGTGCCAGCTCTCAGGACAGGGTAGGGCCCTACGAGCAGTACTTC.

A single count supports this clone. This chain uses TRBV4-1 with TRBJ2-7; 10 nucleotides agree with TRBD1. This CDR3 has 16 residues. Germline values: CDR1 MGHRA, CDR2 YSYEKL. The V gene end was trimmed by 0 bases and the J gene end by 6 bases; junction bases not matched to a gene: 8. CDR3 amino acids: CASSQDPKRTGGEQYF. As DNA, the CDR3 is TGCGCCAGCAGCCAAGACCCTAAAAGGACAGGGGGCGAGCAGTACTTC.

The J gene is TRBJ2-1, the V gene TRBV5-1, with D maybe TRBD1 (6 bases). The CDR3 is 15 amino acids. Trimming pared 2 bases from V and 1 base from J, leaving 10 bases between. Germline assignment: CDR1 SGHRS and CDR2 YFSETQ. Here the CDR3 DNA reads TGCGCCAGCAGCTTTCGTGGACAGTCCTACAATGAGCAGTTCTTC. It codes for CASSFRGQSYNEQFF.

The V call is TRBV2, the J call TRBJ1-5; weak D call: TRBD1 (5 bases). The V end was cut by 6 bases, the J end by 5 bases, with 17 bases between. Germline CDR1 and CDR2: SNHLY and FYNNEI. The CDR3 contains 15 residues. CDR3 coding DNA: TGTGCCAGCAGCAGCCAGGGTTTAGCTTATCAGCCCCAGCATTTT. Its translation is CASSSQGLAYQPQHF.

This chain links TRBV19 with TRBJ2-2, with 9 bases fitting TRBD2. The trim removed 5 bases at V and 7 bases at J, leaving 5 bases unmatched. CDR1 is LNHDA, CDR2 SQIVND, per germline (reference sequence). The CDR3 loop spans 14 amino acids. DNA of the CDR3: TGTGCCAGTAGTCCTGCGGGAGGGGTCGGGGAGCTGTTTTTT. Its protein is CASSPAGGVGELFF.

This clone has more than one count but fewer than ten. The CDR3 sequence: CASSIFDSMNTEAFF. CDR3 bases: TGCGCCAGCAGCATTTTTGACAGTATGAACACTGAAGCTTTCTTT. This chain joins TRBV5-1 and TRBJ1-1; D perhaps matches TRBD1 (5 bases). The V gene's germline CDR1 is SGHRS and CDR2 YFSETQ. The CDR3 extends over 15 amino acids. V was pared by 4 bases and J by 0 bases, with 13 bases between.